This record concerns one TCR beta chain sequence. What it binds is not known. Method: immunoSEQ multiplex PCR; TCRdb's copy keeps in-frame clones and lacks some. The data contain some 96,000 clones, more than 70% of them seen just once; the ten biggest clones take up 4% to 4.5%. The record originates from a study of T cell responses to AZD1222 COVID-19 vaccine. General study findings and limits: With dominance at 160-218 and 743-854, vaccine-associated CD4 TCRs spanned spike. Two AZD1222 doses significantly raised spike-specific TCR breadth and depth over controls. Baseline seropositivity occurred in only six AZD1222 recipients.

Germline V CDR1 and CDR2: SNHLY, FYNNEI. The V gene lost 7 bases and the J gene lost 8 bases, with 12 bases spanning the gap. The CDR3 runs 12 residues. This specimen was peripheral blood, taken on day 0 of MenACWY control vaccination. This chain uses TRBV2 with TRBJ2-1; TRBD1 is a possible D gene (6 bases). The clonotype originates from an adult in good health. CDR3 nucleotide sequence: TGTGCCAGCACTAAGGGGGTGTATGAGCAGTTCTTC. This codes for CASTKGVYEQFF.